The sequence of this TCR beta chain was determined in a study of cytomegalovirus exposure and HLA in healthy donors (dated by TCRdb to 2015 to 2018). Notes on the research overall: An earlier analysis of several hundred of the donors reported 250 to 350 Gb of sequence data and 117 million unique TCR beta sequences from roughly 200 million T cells. About 330 gigabases of sequencing data and around 85 million unique TCR sequences made up an early release that covered fewer than 650 HLA-typed donors. Among the roughly 400 genotyped donors, approximately 82% belonged to the genetic ancestry cluster associated with self-reported Caucasian donors. The aim of the study was to test whether cataloging public T cell receptors could identify signatures of past pathogen exposure. Using immunosequencing, the study profiled T cell repertoires from 500 to 800 subjects and related those repertoires to cytomegalovirus serostatus. A separate validation cohort of roughly 130 different subjects was used in addition to the roughly 700-subject first cohort. To predict cytomegalovirus infection status, the study combined high-throughput TCR immunosequencing, statistical association of individual TCRs with disease status, and machine learning. In a later analysis, previously published TCR beta repertoires from 600 to 850 donors were re-analyzed and high-resolution HLA genotyping was added so that TCR occurrence patterns could be studied. Rather than drawing on any new phenotypic data, the later analysis identified candidate immune exposures from TCR beta sequences and the way those sequences occurred across donors. In an earlier analysis of 587 of the donors, high-throughput TCR beta sequencing was used to judge whether each TCR beta V gene segment behaved as functional or pseudogenic. Alongside the repertoire data, information on donor age, sex, ethnicity and CMV serostatus was compiled. Genome-wide SNP genotypes for about 55% of the roughly 670 donors were used in a later genetic analysis, which treated that subset as a discovery cohort. All discovery cohort repertoires had been generated on a single sequencing platform. Both class I and class II loci were covered by HLA typing, at four-digit resolution. Typing coverage varied by locus: about 620-640 donors for A, B, C, DRB1 and DQB1; under 550 for DQA1; 606 for DPA1; under 490 for DPB1. Roughly 5 DR-DQ haplotypes were handled as single units for association and clustering, since linkage in the cohort was strong. Among around 400 genotyped donors of the cohort, an average of roughly 230,000 unique TCR beta nucleotide sequences was sequenced per donor, of which about 18% were non-productive. The paper as a whole reports these results and caveats: This cohort had only TCR beta chains sequenced, and the lack of alpha or paired-chain data limited which features could be detected. A later analysis associated roughly 17,000 TCR beta sequences with specific HLA alleles at a false discovery rate of 0.05. A further reported finding was that TCR beta sequences accurately predicted the HLA-A and HLA-B alleles for most subjects in the first cohort. In a later analysis, the rate of TCR association differed among HLA loci, with DRB1 alleles having the most associated TCRs and HLA-C alleles having the fewest. Across donors, most TCR sequences were observed very rarely, whereas some public TCRs were present in many individuals. In a later analysis, several top co-occurrence clusters were reported to appear linked to parvovirus B19, influenza, CMV and Epstein-Barr virus. In an earlier analysis of some 500 of the donors, most TCR beta V segments were observed in productive rearrangements about 87% or about 30% of the time, broadly matching IMGT annotations. In vitro tests confirmed that three of the cytomegalovirus-associated TCR beta chains recognize cytomegalovirus antigens. According to a later genetic analysis, donors in an Asian-associated ancestry cluster had fewer N-insertions in productive TCRs than the approximately 670-donor mean. According to a later analysis, most CMV-associated TCR beta chains appeared to be HLA-restricted, and the HLA associations seemed to be driven largely by CMV exposure. A cluster of highly shared sequence variants was judged likely to represent a technical artifact of the sequencing pipeline. V-gene and J-gene trimming of TCR beta chains was associated with a missense DCLRE1C variant in a later genetic analysis, and the association was replicated in an independent cohort. When HLA alleles, especially DR and DQ, strongly co-occurred, attributing TCR associations to individual alleles was difficult. Because counts were too low, about 18 rarely observed V segments, including chromosome 9 orphons, were left out of the earlier analysis of about 500 of the donors. HLA typing was unavailable for some donors at each locus, so association tests used only the typed subset. A total of about 180 TCR beta chains were listed by the study as associated with cytomegalovirus. The classifier was reported to diagnose cytomegalovirus status with high specificity and sensitivity in both the original and validation cohorts. In a later analysis, HLA-associated TCR beta chains were found to be more clonally expanded and to have lower generation probabilities than equally common non-associated chains. Correlated functional status among segregating V segments might reflect linkage disequilibrium, but an unknown experimental factor could not be ruled out. Presence/absence analyses assumed roughly uniform sequencing depth across donors, an assumption that may not hold. The only immune exposure information available for the cohort was CMV serostatus. The authors suggested that the approach could potentially be generalized to other disease states and immunological phenotypes.

On this clone: The target of this receptor is not known. Base qualities are not recorded, but no much larger clone differs from it by a single base.

The cohort comprised approximately 700 healthy bone marrow donors. At the time of sampling, all cohort members were nominally healthy, though unrecorded immune exposures were likely present. The donor tested CMV seronegative and was one of the 352 seronegative cohort members. Every donor gave a peripheral blood sample, and the peripheral blood mononuclear cells from that sample were used for TCR beta sequencing. Genomic DNA was extracted from the blood cell samples with the Qiagen DNeasy Blood Extraction Kit. The library was generated by the immunoSEQ multiplex PCR assay. A mixture of 60 forward primers for TCR Vbeta segments and 13 reverse primers for TCR Jbeta segments was used in the multiplex PCR. Amplification of the CDR3 region of rearranged TCR beta genes was performed with a multiplex PCR assay on genomic DNA. On the Illumina HiSeq System, the amplified TCR beta libraries were sequenced as 87-base-pair reads. On the study's bioinformatics: A later analysis tallied 75 million to 85 million unique TCR beta chains across the 650 to 750 repertoires, and about 10 million of those chains were shared by two or more donors. To remove PCR and sequencing errors, raw reads were error-corrected and collapsed into unique sequences using a nearest-neighbor algorithm that merged closely related sequences. V, D and J gene segments were assigned by aligning CDR3 sequences to IMGT reference sequences. Each retained sequence needed at least a six-nucleotide match to both a V gene segment and a J gene segment. Rearrangements were classified as productive when the CDR3 lacked stop codons and remained in frame with V and J, and all other rearrangements were classified as non-productive. Following IMGT convention, CDR3 was defined as the stretch from the second conserved V-encoded cysteine up to the conserved J-encoded phenylalanine. Sequences without an unambiguous match to a single V gene segment were excluded from the earlier analysis of over 500 of the donors. An earlier analysis of about 600 of the donors called V segments functional above 56.7% productive rearrangements and segregating when the between-donor standard deviation exceeded 5%. A statistical classification framework was built to diagnose cytomegalovirus status from the catalog of TCR beta chain sequences. V and J gene assignment, in a later analysis, came from comparing TCR nucleotide sequences with IMGT/GENE-DB human TR gene sequences. The TCRdist pipeline was used in a later analysis to assign CDR3 sequences and most-parsimonious VDJ recombination scenarios. In a later analysis, each TCR beta chain was defined by its CDR3 amino acid sequence together with its V-gene family, and reads without a unique V-gene family were excluded. To address suspected cross-contamination and a sequencing artifact, a later analysis removed a few hundred highly shared, low-generation-probability nucleotide sequences. For each public chain, a later analysis derived a clonal expansion index from normalized ranks of inferred template counts within each repertoire. In a later analysis, generation probabilities were computed with a VDJ recombination model fitted to out-of-frame rearrangements, and the resulting probabilities were checked against IGoR. In a later analysis, hypergeometric tests were used to score TCR-TCR, TCR-HLA and TCR-CMV co-occurrence, with a repertoire-size bias correction applied to TCR pairs. False discovery rates were estimated in a later analysis by permuting HLA or CMV assignments 20 times. In a later analysis, co-occurring TCRs were grouped using DBSCAN, and TCRdist sequence similarity was added for clustering within HLA-allele-positive subsets. Repertoires with fewer than 30,000 or more than 120,000 public chains, plus five repertoires with anomalous nucleotide sharing, were excluded from co-occurrence clustering. TCRdb obtained this table from immuneACCESS and retained in-frame rearrangements with V and J assigned. These tables miss some clones; where compared with another copy, unresolved V genes account for less than half of the shortfall, and the remainder is unexplained. The V and J calls and the clone size are those of that table, but D and trimming were determined from the DNA. Counted in this sample were 99,000 or so clones; 78% of them appeared once. The top ten clones comprise around 1.3% of the sample.

The TCR originated in a man aged 25 to 45 in good health and CMV-seronegative. The sequencing sample was made of PBMCs.

The DNA sequence is as follows: TGTGCCAGCAGCTTGCAGAATTCACCCCTCCACTTT. It is translated as CASSLQNSPLHF. The V gene is TRBV7-2 and the J gene is TRBJ1-6; the D gene remains uncertain. Via the germline V gene, CDR1 is SGHTA and CDR2 FQGNSA. The CDR3 goes from the cysteine to the phenylalanine over 12 residues. Kept here is only the CDR3 DNA, which spans 36 bases and is read in frame from base 1. V lost 3 bases and J lost 7 bases; the stretch between them is 4 bases long. Extended through the reference TRBV7-2 and TRBJ1-6 proteins, this CDR3 yields the full variable domain: GAGVSQSPSNKVTEKGKDVELRCDPISGHTALYWYRQSLGQGLEFLIYFQGNSAPDKSGLPSDRFSAERTGGSVSTLTIQRTQQEDSAVYLCASSLQNSPLHFGNGTRLTVT.